Following are 11 T cell receptor beta chains from one sample sequenced in a study of T cells in Graves' hyperthyroidism and ophthalmopathy. RNA transcripts gave rise to amplified TCR beta CDR3 regions. HTBI primers drove first-round RT-PCR of the TCR CDR3. TCRdb passed the multiplex PCR reads through MiXCR, listing each CDR3 protein once. The top ten clones hold 25% to 30% of a sample with roughly 500,000 distinct CDR3 sequences, 15% to 20% of them seen once. What was sequenced was blood. Receptor source: a woman in her 30s with Graves' ophthalmopathy.

This clonotype was seen ten or more times. The chain links TRBV5-5 to TRBJ2-3; TRBD1 or TRBD2 may be the D gene (6 bases each). This CDR3 is built from 16 residues. The germline V gene encodes CDR1 SGHKS and CDR2 YYEKEE (reference sequence). Trimming removed 3 bases from V and 0 bases from J, with 14 bases in between. The CDR3 is CASSWGDTHSTDTQYF. Here the CDR3 DNA reads TGTGCCAGCAGCTGGGGGGACACCCATAGCACAGATACGCAGTATTTT.

The chain carries TRBV13 and TRBJ2-7, with D possibly matching TRBD1 (5 bases). The CDR3 extends over 14 amino acids. Trimming removed 4 bases at V and 2 bases at J, with 12 bases between. The germline V gene encodes CDR1 PRHDT and CDR2 FYEKMQ (reference sequence). The CDR3 here is CASSYQDKTYEQYF. CDR3 coding DNA: TGTGCCAGCAGCTATCAGGACAAGACCTACGAGCAGTACTTC.

Only one count was recorded for this clonotype. The CDR3 is CASSRTGMTDTQYF. The CDR3 nucleotides are TGTGCCAGCAGCCGGACAGGGATGACAGATACGCAGTATTTT. The genes are TRBV11-3 and TRBJ2-3; 8 nucleotides match TRBD1. The CDR3 runs to 14 residues. The germline V gene has CDR1 SGHNT and CDR2 YENEEA. Trimming took 5 bases from V and 3 from J; bases not matched to a gene: 4.

This clonotype was observed many times. The genes are TRBV3-1 and TRBJ2-3; 11 nucleotides align to TRBD2. In germline, CDR1 is LGHDT, CDR2 YNNKEL (reference sequence). The CDR3 loop spans 15 amino acids. After removal of 5 bases from V and 7 bases from J, the junction contained 8 bases not matched to a gene. The CDR3 spells CASSDSGRGENTQYF. CDR3 DNA sequence: TGTGCCAGCAGCGATAGCGGGAGGGGTGAGAATACGCAGTATTTT.

The V gene is TRBV4-3, the J gene TRBJ2-7; TRBD1 matches at 10 bases. The CDR3 spans 18 residues. Germline V gene lookup returns CDR1 LGHNA and CDR2 YSLEER. After removal of 0 bases from V and 2 bases from J, the junction contained 10 bases not matched to a gene. This chain's CDR3 is CASSQDIPSTGGTYEQYF. The CDR3 DNA reads as TGCGCCAGCAGCCAAGATATACCCTCGACAGGGGGCACCTACGAGCAGTACTTC.

Comments on this clonotype: The conserved phenylalanine or tryptophan normally closing the CDR3 is absent here, so this likely arose from a read error. The rearrangement joins TRBV7-2 to TRBJ1-3; 8 nucleotides line up with TRBD1. CDR1 and CDR2 (germline): SGHTA, FQGNSA. This CDR3 is 16 amino acids long. The J segment lost 3 bases and the V segment lost 2 bases, leaving 6 bases of the junction unmatched. The CDR3 sequence: CASSLSTGGSGNTIYL. The CDR3 nucleotides are TGTGCCAGCAGCTTAAGTACAGGGGGTAGTGGAAACACCATATATTTG.

This clonotype was counted a few times. The chain links TRBV19 to TRBJ2-5; D not certain. Trimming took 3 bases from V and 1 from J, leaving 15 bases between them. The CDR3 runs to 16 residues. Germline lookup yields CDR1 LNHDA and CDR2 SQIVND (reference sequence). The CDR3 loop reads CASSIAMAATQETQYF. The CDR3 region has the DNA TGTGCCAGTAGTATCGCAATGGCAGCCACCCAAGAGACCCAGTACTTC.

V and J are TRBV7-9 and TRBJ1-1, with a possible D match to TRBD1 (5 bases). CDR1 and CDR2 from the germline V gene are SEHNR and FQNEAQ (reference sequence). V lost 9 bases to trimming and J lost 1 base, with 21 bases between them. CDR3 size: 16 residues. The CDR3 sequence: CASSIIPTDTNTEAFF. CDR3 bases: TGTGCCAGTAGTATAATCCCGACAGATACGAACACTGAAGCTTTCTTT.

This clonotype has a count of ten or more. CDR3 nucleotide sequence: TGTGCCTGGTCCGGACAGGGGGAACCCTACGAGCAGTACTTC. It yields the protein CAWSGQGEPYEQYF. This chain joins TRBV30 and TRBJ2-7; 10 bases fit TRBD1. The ends lost 5 bases at V and 2 bases at J; junction bases unmatched: 6. The germline V gene has CDR1 GTSNPN and CDR2 SVGIG (reference sequence). The CDR3 is 14 amino acids.

This clonotype was detected ten times or more. This chain uses TRBV20-1 with TRBJ2-1, with D possibly TRBD2 on 6 matching bases. The CDR3 is 14 amino acids. Trimming removed 8 bases at V and 3 bases at J, with 17 bases between. In germline, CDR1 is DFQATT, CDR2 SNEGSKA (reference sequence). The CDR3 nucleotides read TGCAGTCCCCGTCGGGGGAGAGGCTACAATGAGCAGTTCTTC. This encodes CSPRRGRGYNEQFF.

The table lists this clonotype with many counts. The chain has TRBV18 and TRBJ2-5; D gene uncertain. Germline values: CDR1 KGHSH, CDR2 LQKENI. V lost 6 bases, J lost 2 bases, and 10 bases lay in between. CDR3 length: 13 residues. The CDR3 reads CASSTAAQETQYF. For the CDR3, the DNA is TGTGCCAGCTCCACCGCCGCGCAAGAGACCCAGTACTTC.